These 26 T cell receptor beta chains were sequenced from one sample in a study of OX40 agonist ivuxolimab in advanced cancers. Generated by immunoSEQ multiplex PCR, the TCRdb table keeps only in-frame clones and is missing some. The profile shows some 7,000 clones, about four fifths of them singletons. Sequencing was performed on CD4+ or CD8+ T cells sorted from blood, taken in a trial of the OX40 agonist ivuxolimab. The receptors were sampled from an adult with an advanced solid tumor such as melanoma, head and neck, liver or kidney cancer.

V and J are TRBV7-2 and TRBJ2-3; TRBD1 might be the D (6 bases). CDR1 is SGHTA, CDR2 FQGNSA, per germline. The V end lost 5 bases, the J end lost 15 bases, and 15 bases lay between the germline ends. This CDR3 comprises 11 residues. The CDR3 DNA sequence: TGTGCCAGCAGCCAGAACCTGGACAGCTATTTT. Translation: CASSQNLDSYF.

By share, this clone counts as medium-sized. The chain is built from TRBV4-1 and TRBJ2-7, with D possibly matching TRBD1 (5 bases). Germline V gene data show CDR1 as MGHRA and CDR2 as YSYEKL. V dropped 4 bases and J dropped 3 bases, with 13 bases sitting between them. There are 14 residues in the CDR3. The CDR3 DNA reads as TGCGCCAGCAGCCTAGCTGACAGTAACTACGAGCAGTACTTC. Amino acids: CASSLADSNYEQYF.

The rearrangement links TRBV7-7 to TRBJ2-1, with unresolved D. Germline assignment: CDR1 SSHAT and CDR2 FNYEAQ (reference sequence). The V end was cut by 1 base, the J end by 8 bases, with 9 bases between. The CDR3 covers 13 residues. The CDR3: CASSLVRGDEQFF. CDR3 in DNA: TGTGCCAGCAGCTTAGTGCGTGGCGATGAGCAGTTCTTC. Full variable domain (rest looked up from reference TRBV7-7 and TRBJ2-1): GAGVSQSPRYKVTKRGQDVTLRCDPISSHATLYWYQQALGQGPEFLTYFNYEAQPDKSGLPSDRFSAERPEGSISTLTIQRTEQRDSAMYRCASSLVRGDEQFFGPGTRLTVL.

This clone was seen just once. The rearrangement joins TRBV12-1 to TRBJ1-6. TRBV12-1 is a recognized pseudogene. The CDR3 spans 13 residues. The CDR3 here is CASSFGPNSPLHF. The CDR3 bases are TGTGCCAGCAGCTTTGGCCCGAATTCACCCCTCCACTTT.

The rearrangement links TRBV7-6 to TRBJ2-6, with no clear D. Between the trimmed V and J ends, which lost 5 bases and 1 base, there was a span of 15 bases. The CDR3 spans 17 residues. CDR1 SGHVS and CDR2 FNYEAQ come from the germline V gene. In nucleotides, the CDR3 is TGTGCCAGCAGCCCAGAGTCCGTATATTCTGGGGCCAACGTCCTGACTTTC. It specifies CASSPESVYSGANVLTF.

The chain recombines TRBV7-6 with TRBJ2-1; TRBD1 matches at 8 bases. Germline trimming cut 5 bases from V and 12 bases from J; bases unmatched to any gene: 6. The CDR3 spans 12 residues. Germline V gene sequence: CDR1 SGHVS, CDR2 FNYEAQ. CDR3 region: CASSTGGDGQFF. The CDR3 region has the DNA TGTGCCAGCAGCACAGGGGGAGACGGGCAGTTCTTC.

The CDR3 protein is CASSWDRAVLDTEAFF. DNA of the CDR3: TGTGCCAGCAGCTGGGACAGGGCGGTTTTGGACACTGAAGCTTTCTTT. The chain couples TRBV27 to TRBJ1-1, with 9 nucleotides matching TRBD1. With V trimmed by 6 bases and J by 3 bases, 11 bases remained unmatched. Germline V gene data show CDR1 as MNHEY and CDR2 as SMNVEV (reference sequence). The CDR3 runs to 16 residues.

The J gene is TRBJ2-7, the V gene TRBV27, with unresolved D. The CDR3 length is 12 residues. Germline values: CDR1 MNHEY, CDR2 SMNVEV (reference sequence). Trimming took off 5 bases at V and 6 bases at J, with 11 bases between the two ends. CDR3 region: CASSPGVGEQYF. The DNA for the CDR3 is TGTGCCAGCAGTCCCGGAGTGGGCGAGCAGTACTTC.

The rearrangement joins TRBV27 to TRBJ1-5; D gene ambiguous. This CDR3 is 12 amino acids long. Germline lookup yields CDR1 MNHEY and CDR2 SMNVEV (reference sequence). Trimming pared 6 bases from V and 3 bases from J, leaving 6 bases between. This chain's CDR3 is CASSLPNQPQHF. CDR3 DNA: TGTGCCAGCAGCTTACCCAATCAGCCCCAGCATTTT.

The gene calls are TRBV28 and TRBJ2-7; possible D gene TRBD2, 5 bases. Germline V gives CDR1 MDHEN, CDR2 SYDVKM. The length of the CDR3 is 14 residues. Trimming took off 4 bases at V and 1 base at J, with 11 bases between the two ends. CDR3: CASSSPGESYEQYF. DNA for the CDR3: TGTGCCAGCAGTTCCCCCGGGGAATCCTACGAGCAGTACTTC.

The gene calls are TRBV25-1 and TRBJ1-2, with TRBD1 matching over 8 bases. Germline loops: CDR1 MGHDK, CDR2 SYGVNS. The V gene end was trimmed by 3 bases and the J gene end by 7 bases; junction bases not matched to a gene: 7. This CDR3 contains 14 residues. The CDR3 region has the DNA TGTGCCAGCAGTGACCCTCAGACAGGGGTTGGCTACACCTTC. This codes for CASSDPQTGVGYTF.

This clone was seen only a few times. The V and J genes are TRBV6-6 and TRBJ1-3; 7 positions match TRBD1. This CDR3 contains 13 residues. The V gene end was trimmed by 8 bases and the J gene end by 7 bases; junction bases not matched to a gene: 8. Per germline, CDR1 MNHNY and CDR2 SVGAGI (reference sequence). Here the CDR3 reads CASQSGGWNTIYF. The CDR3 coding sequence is TGTGCCAGCCAGTCAGGGGGATGGAACACCATATATTTT.

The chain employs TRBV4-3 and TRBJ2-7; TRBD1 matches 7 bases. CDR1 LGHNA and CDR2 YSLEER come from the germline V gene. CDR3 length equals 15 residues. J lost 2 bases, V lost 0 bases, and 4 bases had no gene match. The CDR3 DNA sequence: TGCGCCAGCAGCCAAGATTGGCAGGGGGCCTACGAGCAGTACTTC. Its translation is CASSQDWQGAYEQYF.

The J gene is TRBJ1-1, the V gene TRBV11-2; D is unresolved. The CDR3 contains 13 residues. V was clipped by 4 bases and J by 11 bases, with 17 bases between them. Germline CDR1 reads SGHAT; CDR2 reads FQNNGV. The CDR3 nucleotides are TGTGCCAGCAGCTCCCCGAGGGAGCTTGATGCTTTCTTT. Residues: CASSSPRELDAFF.

CDR3 bases: TGTGCCAGCAGCTTAGAAGGGGTTGGGTATGGCTACACCTTC. This gives the protein CASSLEGVGYGYTF. J is TRBJ1-2 and V is TRBV7-6; D is perhaps TRBD1 (5 bases). The CDR3 loop spans 14 amino acids. Germline values: CDR1 SGHVS, CDR2 FNYEAQ. V was trimmed by 1 base and J by 5 bases, leaving 11 bases between them.

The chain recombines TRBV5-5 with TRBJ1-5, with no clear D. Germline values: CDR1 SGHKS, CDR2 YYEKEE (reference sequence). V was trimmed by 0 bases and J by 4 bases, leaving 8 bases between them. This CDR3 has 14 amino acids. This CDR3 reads CASSLASENQPQHF. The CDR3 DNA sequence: TGTGCCAGCAGCTTGGCGTCAGAAAATCAGCCCCAGCATTTT.

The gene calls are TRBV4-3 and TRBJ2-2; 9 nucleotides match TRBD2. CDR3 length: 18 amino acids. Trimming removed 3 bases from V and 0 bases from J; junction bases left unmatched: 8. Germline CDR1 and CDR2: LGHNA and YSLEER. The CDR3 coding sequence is TGCGCCAGCAGCCAGGTCTCGCTAGCGGGGACGAACACCGGGGAGCTGTTTTTT. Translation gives CASSQVSLAGTNTGELFF.

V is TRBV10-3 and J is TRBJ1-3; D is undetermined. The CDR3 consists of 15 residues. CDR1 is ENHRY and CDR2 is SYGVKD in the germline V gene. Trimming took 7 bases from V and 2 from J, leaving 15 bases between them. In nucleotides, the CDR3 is TGTGCCATCACGGCTGGATCTGGAACTGGAAACACCATATATTTT. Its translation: CAITAGSGTGNTIYF.

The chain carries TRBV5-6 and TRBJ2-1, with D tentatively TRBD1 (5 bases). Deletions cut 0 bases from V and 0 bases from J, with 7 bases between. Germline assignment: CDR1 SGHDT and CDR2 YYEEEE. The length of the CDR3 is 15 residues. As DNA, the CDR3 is TGTGCCAGCAGCTTGGCAGGGCTCTCCTACAATGAGCAGTTCTTC. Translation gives CASSLAGLSYNEQFF. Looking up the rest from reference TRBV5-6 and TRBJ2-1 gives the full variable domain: DAGVTQSPTHLIKTRGQQVTLRCSPKSGHDTVSWYQQALGQGPQFIFQYYEEEERQRGNFPDRFSGHQFPNYSSELNVNALLLGDSALYLCASSLAGLSYNEQFFGPGTRLTVL.

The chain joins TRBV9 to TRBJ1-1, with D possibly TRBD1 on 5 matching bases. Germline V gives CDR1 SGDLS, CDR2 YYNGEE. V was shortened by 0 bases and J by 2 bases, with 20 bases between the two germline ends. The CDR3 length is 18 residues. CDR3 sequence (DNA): TGTGCCAGCAGCGTAGGACCCGGGGGGGAAGACCTTAACACTGAAGCTTTCTTT. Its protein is CASSVGPGGEDLNTEAFF.

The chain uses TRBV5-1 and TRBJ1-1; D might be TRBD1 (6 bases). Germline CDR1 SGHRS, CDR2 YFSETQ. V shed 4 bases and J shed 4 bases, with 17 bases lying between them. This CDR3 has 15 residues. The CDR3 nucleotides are TGCGCCAGCAGCGCGGGACACGCGGGGATCACTGAAGCTTTCTTT. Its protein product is CASSAGHAGITEAFF.

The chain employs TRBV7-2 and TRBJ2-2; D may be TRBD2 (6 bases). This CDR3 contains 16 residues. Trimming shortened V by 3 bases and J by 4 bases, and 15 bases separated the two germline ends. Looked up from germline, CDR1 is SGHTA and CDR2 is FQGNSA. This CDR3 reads CASSFRELPGTGELFF. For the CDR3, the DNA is TGTGCCAGCAGCTTCCGGGAGCTCCCGGGCACCGGGGAGCTGTTTTTT.

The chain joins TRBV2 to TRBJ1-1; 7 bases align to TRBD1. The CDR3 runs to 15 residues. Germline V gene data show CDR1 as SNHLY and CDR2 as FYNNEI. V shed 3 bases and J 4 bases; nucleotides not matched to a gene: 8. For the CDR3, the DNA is TGTGCCAGCAGTGATTTACAGGGGTTGGCCACTGAAGCTTTCTTT. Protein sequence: CASSDLQGLATEAFF.

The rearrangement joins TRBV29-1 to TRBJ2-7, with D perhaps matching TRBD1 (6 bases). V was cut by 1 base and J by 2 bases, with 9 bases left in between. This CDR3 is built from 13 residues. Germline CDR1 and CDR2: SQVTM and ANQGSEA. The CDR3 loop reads CSVEGGRTYEQYF. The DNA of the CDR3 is TGCAGCGTTGAAGGGGGGCGAACCTACGAGCAGTACTTC.

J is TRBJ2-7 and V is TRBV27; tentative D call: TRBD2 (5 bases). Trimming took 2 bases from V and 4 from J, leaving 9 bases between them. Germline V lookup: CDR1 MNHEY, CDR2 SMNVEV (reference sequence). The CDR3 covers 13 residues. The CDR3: CASSLSGIYEQYF. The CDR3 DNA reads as TGTGCCAGCAGTTTAAGCGGTATTTACGAGCAGTACTTC.

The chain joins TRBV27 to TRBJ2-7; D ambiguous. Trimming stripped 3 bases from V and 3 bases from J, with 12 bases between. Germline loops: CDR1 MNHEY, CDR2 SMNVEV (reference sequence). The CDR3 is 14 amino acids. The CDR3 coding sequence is TGTGCCAGCAGTTTTGGTCGGAGCTTCTACGAGCAGTACTTC. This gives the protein CASSFGRSFYEQYF.